The present entry profiles one TCR beta chain with its context. Sequencing targeted TCR beta in blood CD8+ and CD4+ T cells. The CD8+ and CD4+ T cells were negatively isolated, with the TEMRA cells enriched by FACS. The germline V gene has CDR1 GTSNPN and CDR2 SVGIG (reference sequence). The CDR3 loop spans 19 amino acids. V lost 4 bases, J lost 4 bases, and 14 bases stayed unmatched. RNA, at about 0.5 to 1 ug, was reverse transcribed with random hexamers. An immunoSEQ multiplex PCR amplified TCR beta CDR3 over 54 Vbeta and 13 Jbeta. TCRdb re-derived calls from the immunoSEQ multiplex PCR reads in MiXCR, one entry per CDR3 protein. The data contain approximately 130,000 distinct CDR3 sequences, about 93% of them singletons. This entry comes from a study of CD8 T cells in Susac syndrome.

The chain combines TRBV30 with TRBJ2-1; TRBD2 matches at 15 bases. The TCR was taken from a human donor with multiple sclerosis. The sequencing input was CD8+ T cells from PBMCs. CDR3 bases: TGTGCCTGGAATGGGGGACTAGCGGGAGGCCCCTACCTTTACAATGAGCAGTTCTTC. Amino acids: CAWNGGLAGGPYLYNEQFF.